Listed below are T cell receptor beta chains from one sample, sequenced in a study of T-cell reconstitution after alpha-beta-depleted transplantation in children. MiXCR was run by TCRdb on the PCR reads, yielding one entry per CDR3 protein. The sample lists 170,000 or so distinct CDR3 sequences; approximately 6.6% were seen once. The specimen comprised PBMCs from the stem cell graft donor, sampled from the stem cell graft. The origin of the receptors is a human donor who donated a stem cell graft to a child with Wiskott-Aldrich syndrome. The CDR3 runs from the conserved cysteine through the conserved F or W. Each record gives: D gene, V gene, clone size, J gene, CDR3 protein, CDR3 DNA. A D gene is named only where the DNA matches it firmly. A clone size is listed for some rows: how often the clone was seen (once, few, many), or a class if it is expanded.

D: .
V: TRBV6-5
size: many
J: TRBJ1-2
CDR3: CASSYSGGINYGYTF
DNA: TGTGCCAGCAGTTACTCGGGGGGCATTAACTATGGCTACACCTTC

D: TRBD2
V: TRBV5-6
size: many
J: TRBJ2-1
CDR3: CASSLIAGGPNEQFF
DNA: TGTGCCAGCAGCTTAATAGCGGGAGGGCCGAATGAGCAGTTCTTC

D: .
V: TRBV5-1
size: many
J: TRBJ2-7
CDR3: CASSLEGRGSYEQYF
DNA: TGCGCCAGCAGCTTGGAGGGGCGAGGCTCCTACGAGCAGTACTTC

D: .
V: TRBV5-5
size: many
J: TRBJ2-5
CDR3: CASSLLTRKTQYF
DNA: TGTGCCAGCAGCTTACTAACGAGGAAGACCCAGTACTTC

D: TRBD1
V: TRBV5-5
size: many
J: TRBJ2-5
CDR3: CASSRRQGEETQYF
DNA: TGTGCCAGCAGTCGGAGACAGGGGGAAGAGACCCAGTACTTC

D: .
V: TRBV30
size: few
J: TRBJ1-1
CDR3: CAWGEGRRAFF
DNA: TGTGCCTGGGGGGAGGGGCGCCGGGCTTTCTTT

D: .
V: TRBV7-2
size: many
J: TRBJ2-5
CDR3: CASSLALGRGQETQYF
DNA: TGTGCCAGCAGCTTAGCTTTAGGGCGGGGTCAAGAGACCCAGTACTTC

D: .
V: TRBV5-6
size: many
J: TRBJ1-2
CDR3: CASSFIVMSNYGYTF
DNA: TGTGCCAGCAGCTTCATAGTTATGTCTAACTATGGCTACACCTTC

D: .
V: TRBV6-5
size: many
J: TRBJ2-2
CDR3: CASSYRIGQGITGELFF
DNA: TGTGCCAGCAGTTACAGGATTGGGCAGGGGATCACCGGGGAGCTGTTTTTT

D: TRBD2
V: TRBV12-3/TRBV12-4
size: many
J: TRBJ2-2
CDR3: CASSLFSGANTGELFF
DNA: TGTGCCAGCAGTCTCTTTAGCGGGGCGAACACCGGGGAGCTGTTTTTT

D: .
V: TRBV12-3/TRBV12-4
size: many
J: TRBJ1-6
CDR3: CASSPGLTHSPLHF
DNA: TGTGCCAGCAGTCCGGGCCTCACCCATTCACCCCTCCACTTT

D: TRBD1
V: TRBV18
size: .
J: TRBJ1-1
CDR3: CASSPVTGVGTEAFF
DNA: TGTGCCAGCTCACCCGTCACAGGGGTGGGCACTGAAGCTTTCTTT

D: TRBD1
V: TRBV5-1
size: many
J: TRBJ2-2
CDR3: CATMSGQGSTGELFF
DNA: TGCGCCACCATGTCTGGACAGGGATCAACCGGGGAGCTGTTTTTT

D: TRBD2
V: TRBV5-1
size: many
J: TRBJ2-1
CDR3: CASSLSSGAYNEQFF
DNA: TGCGCCAGCAGCTTGAGTAGCGGGGCCTACAATGAGCAGTTCTTC